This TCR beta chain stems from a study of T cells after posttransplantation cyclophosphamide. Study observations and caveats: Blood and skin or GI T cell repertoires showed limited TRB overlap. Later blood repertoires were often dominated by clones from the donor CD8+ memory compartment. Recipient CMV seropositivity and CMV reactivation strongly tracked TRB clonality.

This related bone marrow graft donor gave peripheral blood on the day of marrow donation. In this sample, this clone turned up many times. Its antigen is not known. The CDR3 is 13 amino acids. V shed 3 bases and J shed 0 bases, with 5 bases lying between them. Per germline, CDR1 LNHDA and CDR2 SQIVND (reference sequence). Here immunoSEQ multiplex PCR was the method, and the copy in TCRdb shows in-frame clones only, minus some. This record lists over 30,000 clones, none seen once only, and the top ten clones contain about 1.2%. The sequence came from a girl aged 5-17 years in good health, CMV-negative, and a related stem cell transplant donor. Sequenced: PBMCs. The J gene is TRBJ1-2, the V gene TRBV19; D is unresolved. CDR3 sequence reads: CASSMRANYGYTF. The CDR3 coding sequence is TGTGCCAGTAGTATGCGGGCTAACTATGGCTACACCTTC.